The subject of this entry is one T cell receptor (beta chain). Produced via immunoSEQ multiplex PCR; TCRdb's table is partial and in-frame only. The table lists 20,000 to 30,000 clones, approximately 96% of them singletons, with about 4.1% in the top ten. Germline V gene data show CDR1 as MNHEY and CDR2 as SVGAGI. The V end was cut by 6 bases, the J end by 7 bases, with 13 bases between. This CDR3 is 13 amino acids long. These data come from a study of blood T cell repertoires in COVID-19. Sequencing was done on a sample of peripheral blood. This sequence originates from a human donor with active COVID-19. The donor label of this sample is uncertain. This chain joins TRBV6-5 and TRBJ1-5; D may be TRBD1 (6 bases). The DNA for the CDR3 is TGTGCCAGCAGCCGAGGGGGGGACCAGCCCCAGCATTTT. Residues: CASSRGGDQPQHF.